This T cell receptor beta chain emerged from a study of radiotherapy plus CTLA-4 blockade in lung cancer (dated by TCRdb to the late 2010s). Some background on the complete study: Among enrolled patients, about 17% had an objective response and approximately 30% reached disease control. What the study reported, not specific to this receptor: The strongest predictors of response were reported to be early dynamic shifts in blood T cell clones along with a rise in serum interferon-beta following radiation. After treatment with radiotherapy and ipilimumab, TCR clones that originated in tumors expanded in peripheral blood.

The study tested focal radiation therapy combined with CTLA-4 blockade (ipilimumab) in patients with chemo-refractory metastatic non-small-cell lung cancer. Trimming takes 4 bases from V and 0 bases from J, and the germline ends sit 7 bases apart. The CDR3 goes from the cysteine to the phenylalanine over 14 residues. The kept DNA is CDR3 alone, 42 bases in frame from the first base. CDR1 is given as KGHSH and CDR2 as LQKENI, both from the germline V gene. Library preparation used the immunoSEQ multiplex PCR assay. Entries here come from immuneACCESS through TCRdb and include only in-frame sequences with V and J called. Some clones fail to appear in such tables; in the studies checked, an unresolved V gene covers under half of the shortfall, and the cause of the remainder is unknown. The sample data list about 97,000 clones, and 65% to 85% of these were observed just once. The ten most abundant clones make up around 2.8% of the sample.

This clone has only one observation. Its antigen target is currently unknown. The input lacks base qualities; no much larger clone sits a single base away. The chain couples TRBV18 to TRBJ1-5; possibly the D gene is TRBD1, per 5 matching bases. Sequencing used peripheral blood, obtained from a patient treated with radiotherapy plus ipilimumab. The receptor was isolated from a human donor with non-small cell lung cancer who had a partial response to radiotherapy plus ipilimumab. Some clones in this sample may be carry-over from other donors' samples. CDR3 loop: CASSLTDSNQPQHF. At the DNA level, the sequence is TGTGCCAGCTCACTGACAGATAGCAATCAGCCCCAGCATTTT.